These 21 T cell receptor beta chains came from one sample sequenced in a study of T cell repertoires in cytomegalovirus infection. TCRdb re-derived calls from the reads in MiXCR, one entry per CDR3 protein. The data contain approximately 770,000 distinct CDR3 sequences, about 27% of them singletons. Their antigens remain unidentified. The sample here was cultured CD8+ T cells from PBMCs, taken from culture after CMV antigen stimulation. Receptors originate from a human donor in good health (CMV status not recorded). Some clones in this sample may be carry-over from other donors' samples.

This clonotype was seen many times. The chain joins TRBV7-2 to TRBJ1-1, with D unclear. The V end lost 6 bases, the J end lost 2 bases, and 13 bases lay between the germline ends. There are 14 residues in the CDR3. From germline, CDR1 is SGHTA and CDR2 FQGNSA. CDR3 coding DNA: TGTGCCAGCAGTTCAGTCGGTCGAAACACTGAAGCTTTCTTT. Protein sequence: CASSSVGRNTEAFF.

CDR3 bases: TGTGCCAGCAGCTACGGACTAGCTCTGGATGAGCAGTTCTTC. Translating gives CASSYGLALDEQFF. The chain couples TRBV7-2 to TRBJ2-1; TRBD2 aligns across 8 bases. CDR1 is SGHTA, CDR2 FQGNSA, per germline. V was clipped by 4 bases and J by 8 bases; unmatched bases: 7. The CDR3 spans 14 residues.

This clonotype has a count of ten or more. The genes are TRBV7-2 and TRBJ2-7, with D possibly matching TRBD2 (6 bases). Trimming shortened V by 4 bases and J by 3 bases, and 10 bases separated the two germline ends. The CDR3 contains 13 residues. Germline CDR1 is SGHTA and CDR2 is FQGNSA. CDR3 protein: CASSSGLLYEQYV. The CDR3 DNA is TGTGCCAGCAGCTCGGGACTGCTCTACGAGCAGTACGTC.

The V gene is TRBV6-8, the J gene TRBJ2-1; either TRBD1 or TRBD2 may fit D (6 bases each). This CDR3 is built from 11 residues. Trimming pared 4 bases from V and 12 bases from J, leaving 10 bases between. Germline CDR1 MNHGY, CDR2 SAAAGT. The CDR3 loop is CASSSGAGQFF. In DNA form, the CDR3 reads TGTGCCAGCAGTTCGGGGGCCGGGCAGTTCTTC.

This chain links TRBV4-2 with TRBJ2-5; 7 bases fit TRBD1. Losses at the gene ends were 4 bases for V and 0 bases for J; bases not matched to a gene: 11. The CDR3 runs 17 residues. Germline assignment: CDR1 LGHNA and CDR2 YNFKEQ. This CDR3 reads CASSRNPTGVNQETQYF. In DNA form, the CDR3 reads TGTGCCAGCAGCCGAAACCCTACAGGGGTCAACCAAGAGACCCAGTACTTC.

The CDR3: CATKWATGELFF. Written as DNA, the CDR3 is TGTGCCACGAAGTGGGCCACCGGGGAGCTGTTTTTT. The chain combines TRBV19 with TRBJ2-2; D remains unclear. The V end lost 10 bases, the J end lost 4 bases, and 10 bases lay between the germline ends. The CDR3 runs 12 residues. Germline V gene data show CDR1 as LNHDA and CDR2 as SQIVND (reference sequence). Full variable domain (remainder filled in from reference TRBV19 and TRBJ2-2): DGGITQSPKYLFRKEGQNVTLSCEQNLNHDAMYWYRQDPGQGLRLIYYSQIVNDFQKGDIAEGYSVSREKKESFPLTVTSAQKNPTAFYLCATKWATGELFFGEGSRLTVL.

CDR3 coding DNA: TGCGCCAGCAGCTTGGCAGGGAATGACTATGGCTACACCTTC. Its translation: CASSLAGNDYGYTF. V usage is TRBV5-1 and J usage is TRBJ1-2, with D tentatively TRBD1 (5 bases). This CDR3 is 14 amino acids long. Trimming stripped 0 bases from V and 3 bases from J, with 9 bases between. Germline V gene data show CDR1 as SGHRS and CDR2 as YFSETQ.

This clonotype was picked up a small number of times. The rearrangement joins TRBV7-6 to TRBJ1-1; 7 positions match TRBD1. V lost 4 bases to trimming and J lost 3 bases; unmatched junction nucleotides: 11. CDR1 SGHVS and CDR2 FNYEAQ come from the germline V gene. This CDR3 comprises 16 residues. DNA of the CDR3: TGTGCCAGCAGCTCCCCCGAGGGGCAGGGGGACACTGAAGCTTTCTTT. Protein: CASSSPEGQGDTEAFF. Supplemented by reference TRBV7-6 and TRBJ1-1, the full variable domain reads GAGVSQSPRYKVTKRGQDVALRCDPISGHVSLYWYRQALGQGPEFLTYFNYEAQQDKSGLPNDRFSAERPEGSISTLTIQRTEQRDSAMYRCASSSPEGQGDTEAFFGQGTRLTVV.

This clonotype has ten or more counts. CDR3 residues: CASSLGPDGELFF. The CDR3 DNA follows: TGTGCCAGCAGCTTAGGCCCCGACGGGGAGCTGTTTTTT. The chain links TRBV7-3 to TRBJ2-2; D is uncertain. The germline V gene encodes CDR1 SGHTA and CDR2 FQGTGA. Trimming stripped 2 bases from V and 7 bases from J, with 8 bases between. CDR3 size: 13 residues.

This chain joins TRBV6-1 and TRBJ2-3; tentatively, D is TRBD1 or TRBD2 (6 bases each). The germline V gene encodes CDR1 MNHNS and CDR2 SASEGT. The CDR3 consists of 14 residues. V was trimmed by 10 bases and J by 2 bases, leaving 16 bases between them. The CDR3 reads CATLQGTYTDTQYF. Written as DNA, the CDR3 is TGTGCCACTCTTCAGGGGACTTACACAGATACGCAGTATTTT.

The rearrangement uses TRBV20-1 and TRBJ2-1; no firm D call. This CDR3 is built from 13 residues. CDR1 and CDR2 (germline): DFQATT, SNEGSKA (reference sequence). V was pared by 3 bases and J by 1 base, with 7 bases between. CDR3 nucleotide sequence: TGCAGTGCTAGGAAGGTTTCCTACAATGAGCAGTTCTTC. This sequence encodes CSARKVSYNEQFF.

The V gene is TRBV12-3 or TRBV12-4, the J gene TRBJ1-5, with D tentatively TRBD1 (5 bases). Trimming removed 6 bases at V and 5 bases at J, with 17 bases between. The CDR3 consists of 15 residues. The CDR3 spells CASSQGRSEDQPQHF. The CDR3 DNA follows: TGTGCCAGCAGCCAGGGTAGAAGTGAGGATCAGCCCCAGCATTTT.

The chain combines TRBV4-1 with TRBJ2-1; 9 bases map to TRBD1. The CDR3 covers 17 residues. Germline V gene data show CDR1 as MGHRA and CDR2 as YSYEKL. V shed 1 base, J shed 7 bases, and the junction held 11 bases outside the gene matches. The CDR3 nucleotides read TGCGCCAGCAGCCAAGGGATCCGGACAGGGGAAAGGAATGAGCAGTTCTTC. Its protein is CASSQGIRTGERNEQFF.

The chain couples TRBV5-5 to TRBJ2-7, with TRBD2 matching 8 bases. The V segment lost 0 bases and the J segment 2 bases; nucleotides outside the gene matches: 7. The germline V gene has CDR1 SGHKS and CDR2 YYEKEE (reference sequence). CDR3 length equals 16 residues. The CDR3 sequence is CASSLGISGDAYEQYF. As DNA, the CDR3 is TGTGCCAGCAGCTTGGGCATTAGCGGGGACGCCTACGAGCAGTACTTC. The full variable domain, its missing parts supplied by reference TRBV5-5 and TRBJ2-7, is DAGVTQSPTHLIKTRGQQVTLRCSPISGHKSVSWYQQVLGQGPQFIFQYYEKEERGRGNFPDRFSARQFPNYSSELNVNALLLGDSALYLCASSLGISGDAYEQYFGPGTRLTVT.

This chain connects TRBV5-1 to TRBJ2-7, with TRBD2 identical over 13 bases. V was pared by 2 bases and J by 6 bases, with 5 bases of the junction left unmatched. The CDR3 loop spans 15 amino acids. Germline values: CDR1 SGHRS, CDR2 YFSETQ. The CDR3 is CASSLTSGGAGEQYF. CDR3 nucleotides: TGCGCCAGCAGCTTAACTAGCGGGGGGGCCGGCGAGCAGTACTTC.

This clonotype came up a few times. V and J are TRBV15 and TRBJ2-1; TRBD2 matches 10 bases. The CDR3 totals 17 residues. Trimming cost V 5 bases and J 3 bases; bases outside gene matches: 10. CDR1 and CDR2 from the germline V gene are LNHNV and YYDKDF (reference sequence). Written as DNA, the CDR3 is TGTGCCACCAGCCTAGCGGGGGCCCCGAGGGGCTACAATGAGCAGTTCTTC. Amino acid sequence: CATSLAGAPRGYNEQFF.

V gene TRBV20-1 combines with J gene TRBJ2-3; 7 bases are shared with TRBD2. Trimming took 6 bases from V and 0 from J; bases not matched to a gene: 12. Germline V gene lookup returns CDR1 DFQATT and CDR2 SNEGSKA (reference sequence). The CDR3 runs 16 residues. The chain's CDR3 is CSATPTGGTSTDTQYF. The CDR3 DNA reads as TGCAGTGCAACCCCCACCGGGGGGACTAGCACAGATACGCAGTATTTT.

The chain has TRBV12-5 and TRBJ2-3; the D gene is possibly TRBD1 (6 bases). The ends were cut back, 9 bases at V and 0 bases at J, with 16 bases in the middle. The CDR3 extends over 15 amino acids. Germline V gene data show CDR1 as LGHNT and CDR2 as FRNRAP. CDR3 residues: CARGPGQSSTDTQYF. The CDR3 DNA sequence: TGTGCTAGGGGCCCGGGACAATCTAGCACAGATACGCAGTATTTT.

The chain combines TRBV7-9 with TRBJ2-1; the D is unclear. The ends were cut back, 2 bases at V and 5 bases at J, with 13 bases in the middle. CDR3 size: 15 residues. Germline V gene lookup returns CDR1 SEHNR and CDR2 FQNEAQ (reference sequence). The DNA for the CDR3 is TGTGCCAGCAGCTTACTTGGCCTAGAAAACAATGAGCAGTTCTTC. Residues: CASSLLGLENNEQFF.

The chain combines TRBV6-5 with TRBJ2-7, with D perhaps assigned TRBD1 or TRBD2 (5 bases each). V dropped 2 bases and J dropped 0 bases, with 11 bases sitting between them. Germline CDR1 reads MNHEY; CDR2 reads SVGAGI. There are 15 residues in the CDR3. The CDR3 nucleotides are TGTGCCAGCAGTTACCTCGGGACGGACTCCTACGAGCAGTACTTC. Its translation: CASSYLGTDSYEQYF.

This clonotype was seen repeatedly, ten times or more. CDR3 loop: CASSYLRVYEQYF. The DNA for the CDR3 is TGTGCCAGCAGTTACCTCCGTGTTTACGAGCAGTACTTC. The chain recombines TRBV6-2 or TRBV6-3 with TRBJ2-7; D unresolved. The CDR3 covers 13 residues. Germline CDR1 reads MNHEY; CDR2 reads SVGEGT. V shed 2 bases and J shed 4 bases, with 9 bases lying between them.